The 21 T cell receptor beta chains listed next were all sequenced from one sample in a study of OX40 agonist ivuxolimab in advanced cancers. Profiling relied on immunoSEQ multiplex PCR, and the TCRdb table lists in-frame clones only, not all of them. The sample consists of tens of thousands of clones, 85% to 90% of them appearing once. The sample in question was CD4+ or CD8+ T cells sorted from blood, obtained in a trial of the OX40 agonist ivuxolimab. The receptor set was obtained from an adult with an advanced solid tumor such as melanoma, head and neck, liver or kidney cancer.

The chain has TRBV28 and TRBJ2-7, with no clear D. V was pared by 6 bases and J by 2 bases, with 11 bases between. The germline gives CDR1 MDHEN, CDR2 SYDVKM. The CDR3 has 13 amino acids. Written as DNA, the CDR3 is TGTGCCAGCAGGCCGCCAGCAGCCTACGAGCAGTACTTC. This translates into CASRPPAAYEQYF.

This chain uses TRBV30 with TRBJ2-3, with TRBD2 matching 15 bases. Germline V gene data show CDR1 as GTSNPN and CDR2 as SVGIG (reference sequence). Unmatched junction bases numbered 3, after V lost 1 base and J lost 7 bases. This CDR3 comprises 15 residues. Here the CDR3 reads CAWSAGLAGGHTQYF. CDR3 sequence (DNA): TGTGCCTGGAGTGCGGGACTAGCGGGGGGCCATACGCAGTATTTT.

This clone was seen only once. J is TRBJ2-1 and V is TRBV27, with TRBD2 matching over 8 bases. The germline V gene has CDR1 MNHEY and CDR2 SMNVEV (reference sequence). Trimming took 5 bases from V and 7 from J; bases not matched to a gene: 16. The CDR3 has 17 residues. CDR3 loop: CASSMQGQAGAGNEQFF. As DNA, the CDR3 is TGTGCCAGCAGTATGCAGGGTCAAGCGGGAGCGGGGAATGAGCAGTTCTTC.

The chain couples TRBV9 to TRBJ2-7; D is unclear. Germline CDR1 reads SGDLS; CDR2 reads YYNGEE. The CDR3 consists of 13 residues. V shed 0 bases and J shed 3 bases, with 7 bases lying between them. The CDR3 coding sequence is TGTGCCAGCAGCGTAGTGGACGGCTACGAGCAGTACTTC. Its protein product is CASSVVDGYEQYF. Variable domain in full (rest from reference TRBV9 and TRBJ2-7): DSGVTQTPKHLITATGQRVTLRCSPRSGDLSVYWYQQSLDQGLQFLIQYYNGEERAKGNILERFSAQQFPDLHSELNLSSLELGDSALYFCASSVVDGYEQYFGPGTRLTVT.

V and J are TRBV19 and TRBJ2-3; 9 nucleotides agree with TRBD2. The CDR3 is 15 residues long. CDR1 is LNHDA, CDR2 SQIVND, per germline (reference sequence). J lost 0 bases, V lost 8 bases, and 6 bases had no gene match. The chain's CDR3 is CASLITSGSTDTQYF. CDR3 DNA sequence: TGTGCCAGTCTCATCACTAGCGGGAGCACAGATACGCAGTATTTT.

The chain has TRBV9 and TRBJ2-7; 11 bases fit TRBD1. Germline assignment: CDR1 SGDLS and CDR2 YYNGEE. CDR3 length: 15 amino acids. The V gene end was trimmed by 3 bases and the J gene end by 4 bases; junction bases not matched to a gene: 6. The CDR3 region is CASSASGTGGYEQYF. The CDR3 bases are TGTGCCAGCAGCGCCTCCGGGACAGGGGGGTACGAGCAGTACTTC.

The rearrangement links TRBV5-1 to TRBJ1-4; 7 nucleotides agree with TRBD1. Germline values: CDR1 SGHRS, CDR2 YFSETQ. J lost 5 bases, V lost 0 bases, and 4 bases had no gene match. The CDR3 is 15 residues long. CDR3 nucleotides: TGCGCCAGCAGCTTGGGACAGGGAGGGAATGAAAAACTGTTTTTT. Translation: CASSLGQGGNEKLFF.

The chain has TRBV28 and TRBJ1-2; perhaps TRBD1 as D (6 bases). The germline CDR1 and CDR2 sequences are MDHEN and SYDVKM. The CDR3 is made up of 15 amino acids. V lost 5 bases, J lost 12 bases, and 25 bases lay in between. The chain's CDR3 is CASSPKFAGADRDTF. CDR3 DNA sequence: TGTGCCAGCAGTCCCAAGTTTGCAGGGGCCGACCGGGACACCTTC.

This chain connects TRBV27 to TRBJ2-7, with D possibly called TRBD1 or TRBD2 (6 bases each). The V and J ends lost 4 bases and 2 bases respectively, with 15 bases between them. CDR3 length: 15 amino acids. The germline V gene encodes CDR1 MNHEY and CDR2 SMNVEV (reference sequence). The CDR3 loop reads CASSSGAGSAYEQYF. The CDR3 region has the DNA TGTGCCAGCAGTTCGGGGGCAGGATCAGCCTACGAGCAGTACTTC.

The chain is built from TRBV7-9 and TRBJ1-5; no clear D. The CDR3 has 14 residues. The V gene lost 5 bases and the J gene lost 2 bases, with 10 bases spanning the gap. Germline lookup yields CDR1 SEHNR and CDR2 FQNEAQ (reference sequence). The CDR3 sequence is CASSLDAGNQPQHF. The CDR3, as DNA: TGTGCCAGCAGCCTCGACGCGGGCAATCAGCCCCAGCATTTT.

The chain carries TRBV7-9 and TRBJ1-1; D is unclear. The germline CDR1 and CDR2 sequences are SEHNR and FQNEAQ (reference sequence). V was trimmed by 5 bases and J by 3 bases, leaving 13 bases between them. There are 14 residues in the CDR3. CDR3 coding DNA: TGTGCCAGCAGCCACGGGCCTCGGGACACTGAAGCTTTCTTT. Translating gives CASSHGPRDTEAFF.

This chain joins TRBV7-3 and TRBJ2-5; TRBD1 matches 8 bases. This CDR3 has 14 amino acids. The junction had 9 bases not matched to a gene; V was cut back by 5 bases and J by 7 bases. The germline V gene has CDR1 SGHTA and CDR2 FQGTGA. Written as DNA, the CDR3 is TGTGCCAGCAGCCTCGGACAGGGAAGGGGGACCCAGTACTTC. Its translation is CASSLGQGRGTQYF.

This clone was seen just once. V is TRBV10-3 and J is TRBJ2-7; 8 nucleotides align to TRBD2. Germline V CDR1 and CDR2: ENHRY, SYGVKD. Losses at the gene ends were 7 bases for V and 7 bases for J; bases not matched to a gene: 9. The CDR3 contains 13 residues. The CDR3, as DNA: TGTGCCATCAACCCGGGAGGGGTGCGGGAGCAGTACTTC. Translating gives CAINPGGVREQYF.

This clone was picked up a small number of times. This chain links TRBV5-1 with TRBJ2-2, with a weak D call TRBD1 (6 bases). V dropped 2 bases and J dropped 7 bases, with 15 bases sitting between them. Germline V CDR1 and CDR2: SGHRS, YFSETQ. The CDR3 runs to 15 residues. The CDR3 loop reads CASSFSRGPVGELFF. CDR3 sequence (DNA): TGCGCCAGCAGCTTTTCCAGGGGACCGGTCGGGGAGCTGTTTTTT.

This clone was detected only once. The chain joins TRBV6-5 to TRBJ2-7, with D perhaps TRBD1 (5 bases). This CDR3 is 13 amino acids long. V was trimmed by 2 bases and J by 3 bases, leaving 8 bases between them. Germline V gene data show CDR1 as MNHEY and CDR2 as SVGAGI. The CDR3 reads CASSYDRFYEQYF. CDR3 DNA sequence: TGTGCCAGCAGTTACGACAGATTCTACGAGCAGTACTTC.

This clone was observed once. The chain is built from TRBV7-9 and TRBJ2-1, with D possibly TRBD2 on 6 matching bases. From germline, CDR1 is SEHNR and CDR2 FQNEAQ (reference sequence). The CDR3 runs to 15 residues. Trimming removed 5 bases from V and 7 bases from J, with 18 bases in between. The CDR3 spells CASSGAGPARNEQFF. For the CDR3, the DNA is TGTGCCAGCAGCGGCGCGGGACCCGCCAGGAATGAGCAGTTCTTC.

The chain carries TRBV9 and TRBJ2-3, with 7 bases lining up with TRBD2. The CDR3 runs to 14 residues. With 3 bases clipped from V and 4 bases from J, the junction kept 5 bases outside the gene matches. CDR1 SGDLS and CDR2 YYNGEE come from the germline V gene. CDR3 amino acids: CASSAGGSADTQYF. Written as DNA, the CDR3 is TGTGCCAGCAGCGCGGGGGGATCGGCAGATACGCAGTATTTT.

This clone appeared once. The CDR3 DNA reads as TGTGCCAGTAGTACCGGGAGTTTCCAGTACAATGAGCAGTTCTTC. Protein product: CASSTGSFQYNEQFF. The chain uses TRBV19 and TRBJ2-1; D is possibly TRBD2 (6 bases). The CDR3 contains 15 residues. The ends were cut back, 4 bases at V and 4 bases at J, with 14 bases in the middle. Germline loops: CDR1 LNHDA, CDR2 SQIVND (reference sequence).

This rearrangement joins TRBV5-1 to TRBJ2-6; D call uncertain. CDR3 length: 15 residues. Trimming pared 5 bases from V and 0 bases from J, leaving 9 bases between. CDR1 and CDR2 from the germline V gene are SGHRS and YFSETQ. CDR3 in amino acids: CASRETSSGANVLTF. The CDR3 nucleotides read TGCGCCAGCAGGGAAACCAGCTCTGGGGCCAACGTCCTGACTTTC.

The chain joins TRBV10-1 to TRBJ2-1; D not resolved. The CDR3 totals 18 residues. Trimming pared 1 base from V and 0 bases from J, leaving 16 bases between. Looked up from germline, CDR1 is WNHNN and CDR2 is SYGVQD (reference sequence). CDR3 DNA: TGCGCCAGCAGTGAGTACTTCGGAACCGAAAGCTCCTACAATGAGCAGTTCTTC. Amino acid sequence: CASSEYFGTESSYNEQFF.

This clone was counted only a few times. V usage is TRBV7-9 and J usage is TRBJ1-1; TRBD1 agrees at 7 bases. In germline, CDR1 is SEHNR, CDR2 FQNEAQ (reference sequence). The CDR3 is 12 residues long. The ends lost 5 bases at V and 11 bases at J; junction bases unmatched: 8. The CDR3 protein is CASSPTGTNAFF. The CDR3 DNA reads TGTGCCAGCAGCCCGACAGGGACGAACGCTTTCTTT.